What follows are 2 T cell receptor beta chains derived from one specimen sequenced in a study of blood T cell repertoires in COVID-19. Clones were sequenced by immunoSEQ multiplex PCR, and TCRdb holds only the in-frame ones, with some missing. The data contain 90,000 to 120,000 clones, roughly 70% of them singletons. Sequenced: peripheral blood. The origin of the receptors is a woman aged 40 to 49 with acute or convalescent COVID-19.

In this sample, this clone turned up a few times. The chain is built from TRBV4-3 and TRBJ1-4, with D maybe TRBD1 (5 bases). In germline, CDR1 is LGHNA, CDR2 YSLEER. The ends were cut back, 0 bases at V and 8 bases at J, with 16 bases in the middle. This CDR3 has 16 residues. This CDR3 is CASSQESAGGGEKLFF. The CDR3 DNA sequence: TGCGCCAGCAGCCAAGAAAGTGCCGGGGGTGGGGAAAAACTGTTTTTT.

This sequence joins TRBV7-2 and TRBJ1-3; TRBD1 matches at 8 bases. This CDR3 comprises 16 residues. Per the germline V gene, CDR1 is SGHTA and CDR2 is FQGNSA. V lost 0 bases and J lost 4; bases outside the gene matches: 5. CDR3 DNA sequence: TGTGCCAGCAGCTTAGCCAGGGGGCGCGCCGGAAACACCATATATTTT. Translation gives CASSLARGRAGNTIYF.